The present entry profiles one T cell receptor (beta chain) with its context. This clonotype has at least ten counts. Its antigen target is currently unknown. Base qualities are missing; no much larger clone stands one base away. The sample belongs to a study of T cell repertoires in cytomegalovirus infection (dated by TCRdb to between 2017 and 2020). A note on the overall study: The HLA type of each donor mattered for the analysis, because public TCR beta signatures pointed to carriage of CMV infection along with the matching HLA type. Broad study findings and their caveats: Cumulative frequency of public TCR beta family members discriminated carriers of CMV infection plus the relevant HLA type in this cohort and an independent approximately 370-donor cohort. The ex vivo response was dominated by HLA-C-restricted CMV-specific TCR beta clonotypes, which also provided the single most frequent clonotype in two of eight donors.

The germline V gene yields SGHTA for CDR1 and FQGNSA for CDR2. Clipping removes 6 bases from V and 4 bases from J, with 9 as the unmatched junction base count. The CDR3 holds 16 amino acids from the cysteine to the phenylalanine. Only the CDR3 part of the read is kept: 48 bases, read in frame from the first base. The run used an Illumina HiSeq 1500. TCRdb redid the processing of the public reads, applying fastp at Q25 and MiXCR, and retained in-frame beta chains. Here each entry gathers all rows of one CDR3 protein and keeps the most common genes and DNA. Counted in this sample were roughly 130,000 distinct CDR3 sequences; roughly 9% of them appeared once. The ten biggest clones cover over 9.5% of the sample.

Sequenced input: PBMCs. The chain joins TRBV7-2 to TRBJ2-3; TRBD1 aligns with 11 central bases. The receptor's source is a human donor in good health (CMV status not recorded). Some clones in this sample may be carry-over from other donors' samples. The CDR3 corresponds to CASRLFPGQGADTQYF. The sequenced DNA is TGTGCCAGCAGACTTTTTCCGGGACAGGGGGCAGATACGCAGTATTTT.